These T cell receptor beta chains were read from a single sample in a study of T cell responses to AZD1222 COVID-19 vaccine. The method was immunoSEQ multiplex PCR; TCRdb's version includes in-frame clones alone and lacks a portion of them. The sample contains roughly 120,000 clones, about 90% of which appear only once. Material: peripheral blood, obtained on day 0 of MenACWY control vaccination. All receptors come from an adult in good health. Each CDR3 is given with its conserved first and last residue. A D gene is named only where the DNA matches it firmly. Clone size is not always given. Where it is, it says once, few, many or a class for expanded clones.

v_gene	abundance	j_gene	d_gene	CDR3nt	CDR3aa
TRBV7-9	NA	TRBJ2-5	TRBD2	TGTGCCAGCAGATCCCGGACTAGCGGGGTCCAAGAGACCCAGTACTTC	CASRSRTSGVQETQYF
TRBV29-1	NA	TRBJ2-7	TRBD1	TGCAGCGCTGAACTGGACAGGGGCTACGAGCAGTACTTC	CSAELDRGYEQYF
TRBV5-1	NA	TRBJ1-3	NA	TGCGCCAGCAGCACACTTGATTCAGGGAACTCTGGAAACACCATATATTTT	CASSTLDSGNSGNTIYF
TRBV6-5	NA	TRBJ1-1	NA	TGTGCCAGCAGTGACTCCCCCCTGGACACTGAAGCTTTCTTT	CASSDSPLDTEAFF
TRBV13	once	TRBJ2-7	NA	TGTGCCAGCAGCTTGCGACGGCAAACCTTCTCCTACGAGCAGTACTTC	CASSLRRQTFSYEQYF
TRBV7-6	NA	TRBJ2-1	NA	TGTGCCAGCAGCTTAGAAGTCAAAACCTACAATGAGCAGTTCTTC	CASSLEVKTYNEQFF
TRBV19	NA	TRBJ1-5	NA	TGTGCCAGTACTATGGGCGGAGTGGGTCAGCCCCAGCATTTT	CASTMGGVGQPQHF
TRBV30	NA	TRBJ2-7	NA	TGTGCCTGGAGCAGGGGAAACTACGAGCAGTACTTC	CAWSRGNYEQYF
TRBV11-2	few	TRBJ1-5	NA	TGTGCCAGCAGCCGTTTGGCAGGGGGCAATCAGCCCCAGCATTTT	CASSRLAGGNQPQHF
TRBV5-6	NA	TRBJ2-3	TRBD2	TGTGCCAGCAGCTTGGGACTAGCGCTTAGCACAGATACGCAGTATTTT	CASSLGLALSTDTQYF
TRBV19	NA	TRBJ2-7	TRBD1	TGTGCCAGTAGTCCGCTGACAGGGGACAGAGGCGAGCAGTACTTC	CASSPLTGDRGEQYF
TRBV4-1	once	TRBJ2-3	NA	TGCGCCAGCAGCCAAGAGGGGGCGGGGAGAGATACGCAGTATTTT	CASSQEGAGRDTQYF
TRBV5-4	NA	TRBJ2-7	NA	TGTGCCAGCAGCCTAGAAACGGTCCGGGAGCAGTACTTC	CASSLETVREQYF
TRBV6-5	NA	TRBJ2-6	NA	TGTGCCAGCAGTCACAGGGCTGGGGCCAACGTCCTGACTTTC	CASSHRAGANVLTF
TRBV6-5	NA	TRBJ2-7	NA	TGTGCCAGCAGTTACCAGGGCACTCCAACCTACGAGCAGTACTTC	CASSYQGTPTYEQYF
TRBV3-1/TRBV3-2	NA	TRBJ2-7	NA	TGTGCCAGCAGCCAAGGCCCAGGGGCCCCCTCCTACGAGCAGTACTTC	CASSQGPGAPSYEQYF
TRBV11-2	NA	TRBJ2-5	TRBD2	TGTGCCAGCAGCCCTGGGTCTAGCGGGAGGGCGCGAGAGACCCAGTACTTC	CASSPGSSGRARETQYF
TRBV4-2	NA	TRBJ1-4	TRBD1	TGTGCCAGCAGCCAGGAGGGACAGGGGGGTGAAAAACTGTTTTTT	CASSQEGQGGEKLFF
TRBV27	NA	TRBJ2-7	TRBD2	TGTGCCAGCAGTTCAATTCGGGGGGAAAACGAGCAGTACTTC	CASSSIRGENEQYF
TRBV30	NA	TRBJ2-7	NA	TGTGCTTTTTGTAGAGGGGGACATGGCTACTACGAGCAGTACTTC	CAFCRGGHGYYEQYF
TRBV11-3	NA	TRBJ2-7	NA	TGTGCCAGCAGCTTAGGCCCCTCTAACTACGAGCAGTACTTC	CASSLGPSNYEQYF
TRBV5-1	NA	TRBJ2-7	NA	TGCGCCAGCAGCCCGGGGCCTAGCTACGAGCAGTACTTC	CASSPGPSYEQYF
TRBV30	NA	TRBJ2-1	TRBD2	TGTGCCTGGAGTGTACGCGGGAGGGACTACAATGAGCAGTTCTTC	CAWSVRGRDYNEQFF
TRBV7-9	NA	TRBJ1-1	NA	TGTGCCAGCAGCTACAGCTACAACACTGAAGCTTTCTTT	CASSYSYNTEAFF
TRBV5-1	NA	TRBJ2-3	NA	TGCGCCAGCCGTCCGGGACTCCGGGGGAGAGATACGCAGTATTTT	CASRPGLRGRDTQYF
TRBV5-4	NA	TRBJ2-1	TRBD1	TGTGCCAGCAGCCTTCCACCGGGGACAGACATCTACAATGAGCAGTTCTTC	CASSLPPGTDIYNEQFF
TRBV9	NA	TRBJ2-1	TRBD1	TGTGCCAGCACCTTGGGACAGCGACCTTACAATGAGCAGTTCTTC	CASTLGQRPYNEQFF
TRBV27	NA	TRBJ1-6	TRBD1	TGTGCCAGCAGTTCAGGACAGGGTCGTTCACCCCTCCACTTT	CASSSGQGRSPLHF
TRBV5-4	once	TRBJ1-6	TRBD1	TGTGCCAGCAGCTCGGGGACAGGTGGGGGTTCACCCCTCCACTTT	CASSSGTGGGSPLHF
TRBV2	NA	TRBJ1-1	TRBD1	TGTGCCAGCATCGACAGGGGGCGAGTCAGAATGTACACTGAAGCTTTCTTT	CASIDRGRVRMYTEAFF
TRBV6-5	NA	TRBJ2-7	TRBD2	TGTGCCAGCAGAGGGGCTAGCGGGTACGAGCAGTACTTC	CASRGASGYEQYF
TRBV19	NA	TRBJ2-1	TRBD1	TGTGCCAGTAGCCCGACAGGGGAGGATGAGCAGTTCTTC	CASSPTGEDEQFF
TRBV7-3	NA	TRBJ2-1	TRBD2	TGTGCCAGCAGCCTGGGACTAGGAGATGAGCAGTTCTTC	CASSLGLGDEQFF
TRBV28	NA	TRBJ1-4	NA	TGTGCCAGCAGTCTGGGTCCCGCATCCGCAGGTGAAAAACTGTTTTTT	CASSLGPASAGEKLFF
TRBV5-4	NA	TRBJ2-2	TRBD1	TGTGCCAGCAGCTTGCCGCAGGGGGCTTTCATCACCGGGGAGCTGTTTTTT	CASSLPQGAFITGELFF
TRBV27	once	TRBJ2-7	NA	TGTGCCAGCAGTTTGGGGCGGCTTTCCTACGAGCAGTACTTC	CASSLGRLSYEQYF
TRBV9	few	TRBJ2-3	NA	TGTGCCAGCAGCGTAGTACCGGGAGTAAGTACAGATACGCAGTATTTT	CASSVVPGVSTDTQYF
TRBV27	few	TRBJ1-4	NA	TGTGCCAGCAGTCTGCAGACAGGTGGTGGGGAAAAACTGTTTTTT	CASSLQTGGGEKLFF
TRBV6-5	NA	TRBJ2-7	NA	TGTGCCAGCAGAGGCCTTTTCTACGAGCAGTACTTC	CASRGLFYEQYF
TRBV5-1	NA	TRBJ1-3	NA	TGCGCCAGCAGCTTGGCGGGCGCATCTGGAAACACCATATATTTT	CASSLAGASGNTIYF
TRBV18	NA	TRBJ2-7	NA	TGTGCCAGCTCCTCCTTTAGCTCCTACGAGCAGTACTTC	CASSSFSSYEQYF
TRBV5-1	NA	TRBJ1-4	TRBD1	TGCGCCAGCAGCTTGGGACAGGGTAATGAAAAACTGTTTTTT	CASSLGQGNEKLFF
TRBV19	NA	TRBJ2-3	TRBD2	TGTGCCAGTAGTATTGGTAGCGGGGCGGATACGCAGTATTTT	CASSIGSGADTQYF
TRBV24-1	NA	TRBJ1-6	NA	TGTGCCACCAGTGACGGACGGAATAATTCACCCCTCCACTTT	CATSDGRNNSPLHF
TRBV27	NA	TRBJ2-1	NA	TGTGCCAGCAGTTTAGGAGTTTCACCATACAATGAGCAGTTCTTC	CASSLGVSPYNEQFF
TRBV10-1	once	TRBJ2-5	NA	TGCGCCAGCAGTGAAAACAGAGAACCCCAAGAGACCCAGTACTTC	CASSENREPQETQYF
TRBV19	NA	TRBJ1-1	NA	TGTGCCAGTAGTGTGACAGAAATGAACACTGAAGCTTTCTTT	CASSVTEMNTEAFF
TRBV18	NA	TRBJ2-7	TRBD2	TGTGCCAGCTCACCACCCAGCGGGGCCTCCTACGAGCAGTACTTC	CASSPPSGASYEQYF
TRBV11-2	NA	TRBJ2-1	NA	TGTGCCAGCAGCTTACAGGGTCAAGGGTACAATGAGCAGTTCTTC	CASSLQGQGYNEQFF